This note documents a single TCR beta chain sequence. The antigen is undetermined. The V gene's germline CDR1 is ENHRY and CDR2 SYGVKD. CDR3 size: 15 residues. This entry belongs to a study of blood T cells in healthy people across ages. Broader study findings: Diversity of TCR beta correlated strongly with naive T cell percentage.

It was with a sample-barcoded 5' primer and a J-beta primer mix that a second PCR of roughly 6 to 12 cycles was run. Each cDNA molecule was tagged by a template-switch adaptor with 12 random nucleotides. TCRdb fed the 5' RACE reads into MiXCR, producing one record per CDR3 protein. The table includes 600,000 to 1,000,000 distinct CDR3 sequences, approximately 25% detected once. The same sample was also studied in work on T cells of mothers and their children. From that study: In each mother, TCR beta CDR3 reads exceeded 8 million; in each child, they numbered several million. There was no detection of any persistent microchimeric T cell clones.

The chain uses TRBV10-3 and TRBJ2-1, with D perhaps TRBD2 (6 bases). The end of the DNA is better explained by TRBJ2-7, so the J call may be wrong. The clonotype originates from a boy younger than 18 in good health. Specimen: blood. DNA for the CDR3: TGTGCCATCAGTGAGTCCGACGGGAGCTCCTACGAGCAGTACTTC. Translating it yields CAISESDGSSYEQYF.